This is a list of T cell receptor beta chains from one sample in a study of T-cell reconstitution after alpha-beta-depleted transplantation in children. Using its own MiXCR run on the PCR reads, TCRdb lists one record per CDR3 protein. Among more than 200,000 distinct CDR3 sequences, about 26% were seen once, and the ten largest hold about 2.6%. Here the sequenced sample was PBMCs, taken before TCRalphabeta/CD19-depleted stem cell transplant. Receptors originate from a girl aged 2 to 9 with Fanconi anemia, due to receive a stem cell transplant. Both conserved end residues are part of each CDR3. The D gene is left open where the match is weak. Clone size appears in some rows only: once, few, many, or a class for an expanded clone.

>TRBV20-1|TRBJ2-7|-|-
CSARDPSRGRREQYF
TGCAGTGCTAGAGACCCCTCGAGAGGAAGACGCGAGCAGTACTTC
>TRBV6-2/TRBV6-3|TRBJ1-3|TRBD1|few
CASSYYGQGSIGNTIYF
TGTGCCAGCAGTTACTATGGACAGGGTTCGATCGGAAACACCATATATTTT
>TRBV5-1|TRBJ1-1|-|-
CASSLEAGRAFF
TGCGCCAGCAGCTTGGAGGCAGGGCGGGCTTTCTTT
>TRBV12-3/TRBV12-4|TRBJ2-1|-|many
CASSSSGGGANEQFF
TGTGCCAGCAGCTCCTCAGGGGGGGGTGCGAATGAGCAGTTCTTC
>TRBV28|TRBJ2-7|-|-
CASSLFRVLSEQYF
TGTGCCAGCAGTTTATTTCGGGTTCTCTCCGAGCAGTACTTC
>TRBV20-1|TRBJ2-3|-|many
CSARPGSTDTQYF
TGCAGTGCTAGGCCCGGGAGTACAGATACGCAGTATTTT
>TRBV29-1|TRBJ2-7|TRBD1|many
CSVAGQGVYEQYF
TGCAGCGTTGCCGGACAGGGCGTGTACGAGCAGTACTTC
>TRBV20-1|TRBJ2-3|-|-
CSANLGWGTDTQYF
TGCAGTGCTAACTTAGGTTGGGGCACAGATACGCAGTATTTT
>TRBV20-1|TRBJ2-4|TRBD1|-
CSAPLQGRENIQYF
TGCAGTGCCCCGTTACAGGGGCGCGAAAACATTCAGTACTTC
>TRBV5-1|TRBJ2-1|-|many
CASSLGGSDNEQFF
TGCGCCAGCAGCTTGGGAGGTAGCGACAATGAGCAGTTCTTC
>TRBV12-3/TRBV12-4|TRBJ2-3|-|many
CASSSGTTSTDTQYF
TGTGCCAGCAGTTCAGGGACCACTAGCACAGATACGCAGTATTTT
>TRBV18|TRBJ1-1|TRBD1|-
CSSSPADRDTEAFF
TGTTCCAGCTCACCAGCGGACAGGGACACTGAAGCTTTCTTT
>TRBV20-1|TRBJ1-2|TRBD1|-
CSARDLTGGFGYTF
TGCAGTGCTAGAGATCTTACAGGGGGCTTCGGCTACACCTTC
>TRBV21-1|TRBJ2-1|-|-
CASSDSGGSATYNEQFF
TGTGCCAGCAGCGACTCCGGGGGCAGCGCAACCTACAATGAGCAGTTCTTC
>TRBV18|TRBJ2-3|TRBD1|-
CASSTDRGGTDTQYF
TGTGCCAGCTCAACTGACAGGGGTGGCACAGATACGCAGTATTTT
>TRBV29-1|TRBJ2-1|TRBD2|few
CSVAPTSGEYNEQFF
TGCAGCGTGGCACCGACTAGCGGAGAGTACAATGAGCAGTTCTTC
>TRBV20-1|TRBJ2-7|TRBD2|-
CSAFSRLAGVPYEQYF
TGCAGTGCTTTTTCTCGACTAGCGGGAGTTCCCTACGAGCAGTACTTC
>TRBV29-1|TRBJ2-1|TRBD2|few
CSVAGGTSGAYNEQFF
TGCAGCGTCGCGGGAGGGACTAGCGGGGCCTACAATGAGCAGTTCTTC
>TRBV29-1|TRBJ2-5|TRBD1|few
CSVPTGAGETQYF
TGCAGCGTTCCTACAGGGGCAGGGGAGACCCAGTACTTC
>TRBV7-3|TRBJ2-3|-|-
CASSLGLQFPDTQYF
TGTGCCAGCAGCTTAGGACTACAATTTCCAGATACGCAGTATTTT
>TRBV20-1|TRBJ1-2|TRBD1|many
CSARDPISAGTGFYGYTF
TGCAGTGCTAGAGATCCAATTTCCGCCGGGACAGGGTTCTATGGCTACACCTTC
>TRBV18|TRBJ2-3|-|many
CASSPQGQGPADTQYF
TGTGCCAGCTCACCACAGGGACAAGGACCGGCAGATACGCAGTATTTT
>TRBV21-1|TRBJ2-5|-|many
CASSNPRDQETQYF
TGTGCCAGCAGCAACCCCAGGGACCAAGAGACCCAGTACTTC
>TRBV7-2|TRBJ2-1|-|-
CASSLQAGLNNEQFF
TGTGCCAGCAGCTTGCAGGCGGGCCTCAACAATGAGCAGTTCTTC
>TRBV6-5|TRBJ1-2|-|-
CASARAGDYTF
TGTGCCAGCGCAAGGGCGGGCGACTACACCTTC
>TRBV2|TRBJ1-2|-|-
CATSFAGDGYTF
TGTGCCACCTCGTTCGCAGGAGATGGCTACACCTTC
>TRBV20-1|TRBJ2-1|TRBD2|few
CPGGGDEQFF
TGCCCGGGGGGGGGCGATGAGCAGTTCTTC
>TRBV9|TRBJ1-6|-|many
CASSVVGGSSPLHF
TGTGCCAGCAGCGTAGTCGGGGGCAGCTCACCCCTCCACTTT
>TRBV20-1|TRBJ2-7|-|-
CSARRHEQYF
TGCAGTGCTAGGCGGCACGAGCAGTACTTC
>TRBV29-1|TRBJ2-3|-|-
CSVEDRYADTQYF
TGCAGCGTTGAGGACAGATACGCAGATACGCAGTATTTT
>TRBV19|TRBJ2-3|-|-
CASRPHLRGYGTDTQYF
TGTGCCAGTAGACCCCACCTCAGGGGCTACGGCACAGATACGCAGTATTTT
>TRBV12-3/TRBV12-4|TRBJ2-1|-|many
CASSFLLLSSYNEQFF
TGTGCCAGCAGTTTCCTGCTCTTGAGCTCCTACAATGAGCAGTTCTTC
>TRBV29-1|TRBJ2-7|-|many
CSVEDPGNSYEQYF
TGCAGCGTTGAAGATCCAGGGAACAGCTACGAGCAGTACTTC
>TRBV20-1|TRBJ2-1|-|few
CSASRVRNEQFF
TGCAGTGCTAGTAGGGTGCGCAATGAGCAGTTCTTC
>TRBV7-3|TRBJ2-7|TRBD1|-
CASSLSADRDSSYEQYF
TGTGCCAGCAGCTTATCGGCTGACAGGGACAGCTCCTACGAGCAGTACTTC
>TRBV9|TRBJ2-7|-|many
CASSVAGGQFYEQYF
TGTGCCAGCAGCGTAGCAGGGGGGCAATTCTACGAGCAGTACTTC
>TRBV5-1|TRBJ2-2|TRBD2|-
CASSPGLVLGTGELFF
TGCGCCAGCAGCCCCGGACTAGTCTTGGGCACCGGGGAGCTGTTTTTT
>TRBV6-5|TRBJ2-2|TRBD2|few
CASSYTGRTSGGDTGELFF
TGTGCCAGCAGTTATACAGGACGCACTAGCGGGGGTGACACCGGGGAGCTGTTTTTT
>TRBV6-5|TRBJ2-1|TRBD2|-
CASSYLSGREFF
TGTGCCAGCAGTTACTTGAGCGGGAGGGAGTTCTTC
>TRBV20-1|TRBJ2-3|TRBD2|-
CSAKTSGYTDTQYF
TGCAGTGCAAAGACTAGCGGTTACACAGATACGCAGTATTTT
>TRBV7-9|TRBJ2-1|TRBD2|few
CASREAGVSEQFF
TGTGCCAGCAGAGAAGCGGGAGTGTCCGAGCAGTTCTTC
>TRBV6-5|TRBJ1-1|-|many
CASSTSLRVIPTEAFF
TGTGCCAGCAGTACTTCTCTAAGGGTAATTCCAACTGAAGCTTTCTTT
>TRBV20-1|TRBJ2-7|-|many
CSARGPSRYF
TGCAGTGCTAGAGGCCCGTCCCGGTACTTC
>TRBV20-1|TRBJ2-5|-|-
CSARDLREKWETQYF
TGCAGTGCTAGAGATCTCCGGGAGAAATGGGAGACCCAGTACTTC
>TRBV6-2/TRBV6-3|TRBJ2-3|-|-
CASSFAPTGDTQYF
TGTGCCAGCAGTTTCGCCCCAACGGGAGATACGCAGTATTTT
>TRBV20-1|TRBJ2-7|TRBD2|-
CSARSRASGIEQYF
TGCAGTGCTAGATCGCGGGCTAGCGGGATCGAGCAGTACTTC
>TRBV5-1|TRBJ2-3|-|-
CASSLQGGTDTQYF
TGCGCCAGCAGCTTGCAGGGCGGGACAGATACGCAGTATTTT
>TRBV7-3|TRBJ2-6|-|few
CASSLQSGANVLTF
TGTGCCAGCAGCTTACAGTCTGGGGCCAACGTCCTGACTTTC
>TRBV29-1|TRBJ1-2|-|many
CSVEGEVNYGYTF
TGCAGCGTTGAAGGGGAAGTAAACTATGGCTACACCTTC
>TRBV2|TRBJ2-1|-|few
CASSEDNEQFF
TGTGCCAGCAGTGAGGACAATGAGCAGTTCTTC
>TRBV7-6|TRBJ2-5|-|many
CASSLNEGFQETQYF
TGTGCCAGCAGCTTAAACGAGGGCTTCCAAGAGACCCAGTACTTC
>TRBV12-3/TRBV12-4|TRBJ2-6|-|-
CASSPRQFSGANVLTF
TGTGCCAGCAGCCCTAGACAGTTTTCTGGGGCCAACGTCCTGACTTTC
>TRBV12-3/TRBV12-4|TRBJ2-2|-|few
CASAFSEKGSNTGELFF
TGTGCCAGCGCTTTTTCCGAAAAGGGGTCGAACACCGGGGAGCTGTTTTTT
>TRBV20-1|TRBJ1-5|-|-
CSVQGPSNQPQHF
TGCAGTGTACAAGGACCTAGCAATCAGCCCCAGCATTTT
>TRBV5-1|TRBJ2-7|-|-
CASSLRISQGSDYEQYF
TGCGCCAGCAGCTTGAGGATTTCTCAGGGATCGGACTACGAGCAGTACTTC
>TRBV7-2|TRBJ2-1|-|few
CASSLAEGSSLAYNEQFF
TGTGCCAGCAGCTTAGCGGAGGGTTCGTCCTTGGCCTACAATGAGCAGTTCTTC
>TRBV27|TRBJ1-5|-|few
CASSRRAANNQPQHF
TGTGCCAGCAGCAGGCGGGCCGCCAACAATCAGCCCCAGCATTTT
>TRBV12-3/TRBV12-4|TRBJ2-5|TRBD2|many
CASSFGPSGAQYQETQYF
TGTGCCAGCAGTTTTGGTCCTAGCGGGGCTCAGTACCAAGAGACCCAGTACTTC
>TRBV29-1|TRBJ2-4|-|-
CSVISRVRTNIQYF
TGCAGCGTTATTAGTCGGGTTAGAACAAACATTCAGTACTTC
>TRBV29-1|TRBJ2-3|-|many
CSVDFLGDTQYF
TGCAGCGTTGATTTCCTGGGGGATACGCAGTATTTT